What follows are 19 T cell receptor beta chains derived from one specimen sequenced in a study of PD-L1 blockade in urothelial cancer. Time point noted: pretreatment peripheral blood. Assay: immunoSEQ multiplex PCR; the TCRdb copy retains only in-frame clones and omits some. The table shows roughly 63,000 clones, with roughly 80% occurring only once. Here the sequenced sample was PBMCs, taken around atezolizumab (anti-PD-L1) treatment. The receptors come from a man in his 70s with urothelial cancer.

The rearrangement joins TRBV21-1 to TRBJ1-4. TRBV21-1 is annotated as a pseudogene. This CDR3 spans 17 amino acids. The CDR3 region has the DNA TGTGCCAGCAGCAAGTCACTACCTAGCCATACTAATGAAAAACTGTTTTTT. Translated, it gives CASSKSLPSHTNEKLFF.

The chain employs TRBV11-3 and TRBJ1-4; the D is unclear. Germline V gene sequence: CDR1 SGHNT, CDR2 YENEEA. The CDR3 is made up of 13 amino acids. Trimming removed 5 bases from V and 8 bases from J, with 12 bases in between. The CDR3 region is CASSPSREEKLFF. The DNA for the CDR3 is TGTGCCAGCAGCCCCTCTAGAGAGGAAAAACTGTTTTTT.

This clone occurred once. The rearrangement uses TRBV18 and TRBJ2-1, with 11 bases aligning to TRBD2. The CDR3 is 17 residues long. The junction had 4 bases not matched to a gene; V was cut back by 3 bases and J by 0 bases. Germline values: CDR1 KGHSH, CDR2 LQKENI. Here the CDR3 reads CASSPTSGANSYNEQFF. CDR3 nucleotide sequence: TGTGCCAGCTCACCGACTAGCGGGGCCAACTCCTACAATGAGCAGTTCTTC.

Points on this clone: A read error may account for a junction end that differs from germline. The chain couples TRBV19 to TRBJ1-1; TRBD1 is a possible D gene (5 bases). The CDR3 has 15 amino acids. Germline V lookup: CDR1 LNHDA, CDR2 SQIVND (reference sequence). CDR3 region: CASSRGGHMNTEAFF. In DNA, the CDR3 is TGTGCCAGCAGTAGGGGCGGACACATGAACACTGAAGCTTTCTTT.

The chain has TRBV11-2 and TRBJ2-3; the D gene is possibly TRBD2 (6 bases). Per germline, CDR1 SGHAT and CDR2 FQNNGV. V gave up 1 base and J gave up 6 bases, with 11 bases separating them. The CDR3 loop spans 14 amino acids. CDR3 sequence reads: CASSLGREGDTQYF. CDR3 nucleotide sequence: TGTGCCAGCAGCTTAGGGCGGGAAGGCGATACGCAGTATTTT. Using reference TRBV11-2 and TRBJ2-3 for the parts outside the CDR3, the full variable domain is EAGVAQSPRYKIIEKRQSVAFWCNPISGHATLYWYQQILGQGPKLLIQFQNNGVVDDSQLPKDRFSAERLKGVDSTLKIQPAKLEDSAVYLCASSLGREGDTQYFGPGTRLTVL.

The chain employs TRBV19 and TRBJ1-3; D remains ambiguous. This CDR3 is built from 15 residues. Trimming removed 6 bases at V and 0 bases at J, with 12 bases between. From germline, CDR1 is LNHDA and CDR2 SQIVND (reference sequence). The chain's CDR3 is CASSNRRFSGNTIYF. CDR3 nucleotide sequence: TGTGCCAGTAGCAACAGAAGGTTCTCTGGAAACACCATATATTTT. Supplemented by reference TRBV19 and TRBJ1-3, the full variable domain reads DGGITQSPKYLFRKEGQNVTLSCEQNLNHDAMYWYRQDPGQGLRLIYYSQIVNDFQKGDIAEGYSVSREKKESFPLTVTSAQKNPTAFYLCASSNRRFSGNTIYFGEGSWLTVV.

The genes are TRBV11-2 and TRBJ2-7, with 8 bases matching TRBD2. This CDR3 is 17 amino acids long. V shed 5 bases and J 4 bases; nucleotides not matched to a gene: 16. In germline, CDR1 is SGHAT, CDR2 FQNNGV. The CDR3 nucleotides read TGTGCCAGCAGCGCAACGGGTCCCTCGGGAGGGTTTTACGAGCAGTACTTC. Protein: CASSATGPSGGFYEQYF.

This CDR3 is CASSKSGSGNTGELFF. In DNA form, the CDR3 reads TGTGCCAGCAGCAAAAGCGGGAGTGGGAACACCGGGGAGCTGTTTTTT. The chain couples TRBV5-6 to TRBJ2-2; 8 bases agree with TRBD2. Per germline, CDR1 SGHDT and CDR2 YYEEEE. This CDR3 region has 16 residues. V was pared by 4 bases and J by 1 base, with 6 bases of the junction left unmatched.

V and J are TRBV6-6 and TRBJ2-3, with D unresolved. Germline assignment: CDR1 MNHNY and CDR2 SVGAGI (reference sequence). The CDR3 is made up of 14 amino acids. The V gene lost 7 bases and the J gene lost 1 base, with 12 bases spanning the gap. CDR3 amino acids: CASTWLVGTDTQYF. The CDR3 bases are TGTGCCAGCACCTGGCTTGTGGGCACAGATACGCAGTATTTT.

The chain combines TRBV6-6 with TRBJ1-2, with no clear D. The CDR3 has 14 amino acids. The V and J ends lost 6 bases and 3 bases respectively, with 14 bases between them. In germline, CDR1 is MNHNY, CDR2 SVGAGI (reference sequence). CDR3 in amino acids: CASSGGGSHYGYTF. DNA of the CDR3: TGTGCCAGCAGCGGAGGCGGCAGCCACTATGGCTACACCTTC.

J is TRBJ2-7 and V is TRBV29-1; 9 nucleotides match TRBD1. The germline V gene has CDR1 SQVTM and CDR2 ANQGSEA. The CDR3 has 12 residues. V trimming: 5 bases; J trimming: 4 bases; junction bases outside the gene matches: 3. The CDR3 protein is CSVLTGGYEQYF. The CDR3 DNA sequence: TGCAGCGTTCTGACAGGGGGTTACGAGCAGTACTTC.

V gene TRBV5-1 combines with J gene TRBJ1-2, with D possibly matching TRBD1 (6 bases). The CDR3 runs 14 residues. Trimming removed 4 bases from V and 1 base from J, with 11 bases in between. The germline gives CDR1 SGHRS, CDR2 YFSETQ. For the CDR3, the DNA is TGCGCCAGCAGCCCCCTGGACAGTAACTATGGCTACACCTTC. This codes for CASSPLDSNYGYTF.

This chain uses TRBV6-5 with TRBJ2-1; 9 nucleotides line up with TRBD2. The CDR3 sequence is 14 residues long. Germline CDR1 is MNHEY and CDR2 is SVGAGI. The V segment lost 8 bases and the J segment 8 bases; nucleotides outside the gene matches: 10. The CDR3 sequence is CASGERGAGHEQFF. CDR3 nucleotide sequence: TGTGCCAGCGGGGAGCGGGGGGCCGGCCATGAGCAGTTCTTC.

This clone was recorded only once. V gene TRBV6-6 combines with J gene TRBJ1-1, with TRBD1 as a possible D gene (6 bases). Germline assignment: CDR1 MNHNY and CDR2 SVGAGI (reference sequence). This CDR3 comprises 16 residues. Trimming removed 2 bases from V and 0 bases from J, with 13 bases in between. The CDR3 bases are TGTGCCAGCAGTTACAGGCAGGGGAGTATGAACACTGAAGCTTTCTTT. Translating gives CASSYRQGSMNTEAFF.

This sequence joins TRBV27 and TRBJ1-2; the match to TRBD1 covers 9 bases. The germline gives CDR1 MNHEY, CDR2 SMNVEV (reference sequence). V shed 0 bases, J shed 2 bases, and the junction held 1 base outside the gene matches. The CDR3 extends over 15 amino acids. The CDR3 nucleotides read TGTGCCAGCAGTTTATCAGGACAGGGGAACTATGGCTACACCTTC. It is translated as CASSLSGQGNYGYTF.

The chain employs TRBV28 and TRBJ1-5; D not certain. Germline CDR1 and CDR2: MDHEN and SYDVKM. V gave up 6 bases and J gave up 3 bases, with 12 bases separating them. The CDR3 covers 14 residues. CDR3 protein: CASRSGISNQPQHF. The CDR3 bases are TGTGCCAGCAGGAGCGGGATTTCCAATCAGCCCCAGCATTTT.

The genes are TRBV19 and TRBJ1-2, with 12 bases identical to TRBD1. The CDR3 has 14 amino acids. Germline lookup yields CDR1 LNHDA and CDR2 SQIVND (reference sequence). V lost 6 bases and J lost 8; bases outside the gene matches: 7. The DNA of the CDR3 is TGTGCCAGTAGCCGGGACAGGGGGCGCGGAGGCTACACCTTC. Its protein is CASSRDRGRGGYTF.

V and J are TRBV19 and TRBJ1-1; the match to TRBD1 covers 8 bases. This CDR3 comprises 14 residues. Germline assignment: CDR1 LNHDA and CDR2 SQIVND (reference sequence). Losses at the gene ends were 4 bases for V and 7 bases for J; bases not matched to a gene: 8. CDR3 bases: TGTGCCAGTAGTACCAACCGACAGGGGAGTGAAGCTTTCTTT. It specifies CASSTNRQGSEAFF.

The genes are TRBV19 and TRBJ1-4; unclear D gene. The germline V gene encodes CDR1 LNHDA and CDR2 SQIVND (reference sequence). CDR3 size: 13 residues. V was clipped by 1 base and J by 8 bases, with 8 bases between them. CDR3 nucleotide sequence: TGTGCCAGTAGTATAGCTCCGTCCGAAAAACTGTTTTTT. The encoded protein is CASSIAPSEKLFF.